Here is one T cell receptor (beta chain) with its context. Its antigen is currently unknown. Libraries were prepared by immunoSEQ multiplex PCR; TCRdb keeps only in-frame clonotypes and omits some of them. The sample contains about 8,600 clones, about half of which appear only once. This sample is drawn from a study of Tregs in tolerant kidney transplant recipients. Study-level background: Recipient PBMCs carried a CFSE label and met irradiated graft donor PBMCs for over five days before FACS sorting.

The sample taken for sequencing was CD4+ T cells from blood cultured with allogeneic cells. The clonotype originates from a human donor in good health.

CDR3 sequence reads: CASSPRLGTWTARETQYF. The CDR3, as DNA: TGTGCCAGCAGCCCGCGGCTGGGGACCTGGACGGCTCGCGAGACCCAGTACTTC. The genes are TRBV5-4 and TRBJ2-5; D is perhaps TRBD1 or TRBD2 (5 bases each). The V and J ends lost 4 bases and 5 bases respectively, with 27 bases between them. The CDR3 extends over 18 amino acids. Looked up from germline, CDR1 is SGHNT and CDR2 is YYREEE (reference sequence).